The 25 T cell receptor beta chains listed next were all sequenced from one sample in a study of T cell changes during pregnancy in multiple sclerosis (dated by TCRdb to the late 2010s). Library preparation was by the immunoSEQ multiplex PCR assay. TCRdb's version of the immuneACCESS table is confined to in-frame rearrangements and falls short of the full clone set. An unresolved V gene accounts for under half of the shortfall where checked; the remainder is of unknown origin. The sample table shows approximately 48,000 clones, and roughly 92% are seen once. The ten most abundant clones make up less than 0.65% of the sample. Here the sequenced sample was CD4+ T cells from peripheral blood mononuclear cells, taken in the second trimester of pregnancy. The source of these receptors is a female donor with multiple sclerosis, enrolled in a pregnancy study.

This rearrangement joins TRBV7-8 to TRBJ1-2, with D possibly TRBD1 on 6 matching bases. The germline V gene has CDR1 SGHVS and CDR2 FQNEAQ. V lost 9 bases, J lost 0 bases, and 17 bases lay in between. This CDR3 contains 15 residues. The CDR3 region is CASTGTPGPNYGYTF. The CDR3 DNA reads TGTGCCAGTACAGGGACCCCGGGCCCTAACTATGGCTACACCTTC.

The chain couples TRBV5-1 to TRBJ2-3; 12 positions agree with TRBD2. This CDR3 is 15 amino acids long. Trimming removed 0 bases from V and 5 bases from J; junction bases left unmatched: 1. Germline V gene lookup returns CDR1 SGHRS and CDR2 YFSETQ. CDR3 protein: CASSLGLAGVDTQYF. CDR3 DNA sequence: TGCGCCAGCAGCTTGGGACTAGCGGGGGTAGATACGCAGTATTTT.

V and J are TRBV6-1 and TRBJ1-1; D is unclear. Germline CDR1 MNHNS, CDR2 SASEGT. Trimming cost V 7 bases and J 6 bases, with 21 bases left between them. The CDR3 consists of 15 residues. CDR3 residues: CASNEVASGLPEAFF. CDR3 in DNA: TGTGCCAGCAACGAGGTGGCCAGTGGTTTGCCTGAAGCTTTCTTT.

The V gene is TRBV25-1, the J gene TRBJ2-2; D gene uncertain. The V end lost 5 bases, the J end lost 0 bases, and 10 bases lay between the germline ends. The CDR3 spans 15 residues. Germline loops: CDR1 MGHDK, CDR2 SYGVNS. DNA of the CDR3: TGTGCCAGCAGTAAGGCGGCTACGAACACCGGGGAGCTGTTTTTT. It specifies CASSKAATNTGELFF.

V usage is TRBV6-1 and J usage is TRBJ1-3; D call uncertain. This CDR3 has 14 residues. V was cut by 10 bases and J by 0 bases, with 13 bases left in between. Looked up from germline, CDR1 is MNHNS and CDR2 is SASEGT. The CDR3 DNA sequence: TGTGCCATCACATTAGCTCTCTCTGGAAACACCATATATTTT. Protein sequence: CAITLALSGNTIYF.

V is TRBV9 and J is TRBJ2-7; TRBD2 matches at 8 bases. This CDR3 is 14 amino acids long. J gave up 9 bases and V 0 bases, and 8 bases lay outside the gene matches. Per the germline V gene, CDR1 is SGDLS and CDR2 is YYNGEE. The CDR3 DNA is TGTGCCAGCAGCGTAGTAGGTAGCGGGGACTCGCAGTACTTC. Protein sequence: CASSVVGSGDSQYF.

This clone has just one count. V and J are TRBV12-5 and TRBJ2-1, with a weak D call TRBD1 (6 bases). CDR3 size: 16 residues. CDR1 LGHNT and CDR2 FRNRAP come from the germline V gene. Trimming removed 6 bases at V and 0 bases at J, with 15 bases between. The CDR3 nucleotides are TGTGCTAGTGGCCCCCTAGGACAGAGCTCCTACAATGAGCAGTTCTTC. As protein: CASGPLGQSSYNEQFF.

For the CDR3, the DNA is TGTGCCAGCAGCCCCCCGGACAGGAGCTCCTACAATGAGCAGTTCTTC. Translating it yields CASSPPDRSSYNEQFF. The J gene is TRBJ2-1, the V gene TRBV9, with TRBD1 identical over 7 bases. The V segment lost 4 bases and the J segment 0 bases; nucleotides outside the gene matches: 7. The CDR3 runs to 16 residues. CDR1 is SGDLS, CDR2 YYNGEE, per germline.

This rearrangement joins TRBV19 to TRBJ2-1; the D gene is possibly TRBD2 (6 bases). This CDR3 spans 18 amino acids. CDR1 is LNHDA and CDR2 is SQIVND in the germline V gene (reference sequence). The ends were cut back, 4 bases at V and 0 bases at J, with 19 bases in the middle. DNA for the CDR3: TGTGCCAGTAGTACACGACTCGGGACTGTGAGCTCCTACAATGAGCAGTTCTTC. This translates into CASSTRLGTVSSYNEQFF.

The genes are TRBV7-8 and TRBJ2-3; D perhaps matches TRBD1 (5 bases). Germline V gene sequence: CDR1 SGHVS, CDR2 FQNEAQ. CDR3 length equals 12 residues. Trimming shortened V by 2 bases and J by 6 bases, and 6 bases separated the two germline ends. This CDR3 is CASSLKGDTQYF. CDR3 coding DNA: TGTGCCAGCAGCTTAAAGGGGGATACGCAGTATTTT.

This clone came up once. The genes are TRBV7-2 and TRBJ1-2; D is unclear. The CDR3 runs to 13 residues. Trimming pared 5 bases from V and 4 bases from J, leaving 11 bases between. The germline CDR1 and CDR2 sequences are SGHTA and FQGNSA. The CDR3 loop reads CASSTRLGYGYTF. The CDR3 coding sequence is TGTGCCAGCAGCACTCGACTGGGCTATGGCTACACCTTC.

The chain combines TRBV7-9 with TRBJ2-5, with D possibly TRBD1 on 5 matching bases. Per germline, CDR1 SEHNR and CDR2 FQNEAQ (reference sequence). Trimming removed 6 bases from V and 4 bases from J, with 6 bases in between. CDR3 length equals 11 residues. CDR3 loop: CASRGPETQYF. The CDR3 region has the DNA TGTGCCAGCAGGGGGCCAGAGACCCAGTACTTC.

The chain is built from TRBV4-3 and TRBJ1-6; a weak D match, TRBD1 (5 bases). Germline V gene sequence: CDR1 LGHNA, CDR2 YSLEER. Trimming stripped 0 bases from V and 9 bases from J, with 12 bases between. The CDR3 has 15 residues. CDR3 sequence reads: CASSQDQGSGSPLHF. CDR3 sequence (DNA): TGCGCCAGCAGCCAAGATCAGGGCTCCGGTTCACCCCTCCACTTT.

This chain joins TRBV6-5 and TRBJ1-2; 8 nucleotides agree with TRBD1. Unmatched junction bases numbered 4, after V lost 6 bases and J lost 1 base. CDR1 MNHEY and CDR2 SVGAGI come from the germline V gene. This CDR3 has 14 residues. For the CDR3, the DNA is TGTGCCAGCAGCAACAGGGGGATTAACTATGGCTACACCTTC. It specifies CASSNRGINYGYTF.

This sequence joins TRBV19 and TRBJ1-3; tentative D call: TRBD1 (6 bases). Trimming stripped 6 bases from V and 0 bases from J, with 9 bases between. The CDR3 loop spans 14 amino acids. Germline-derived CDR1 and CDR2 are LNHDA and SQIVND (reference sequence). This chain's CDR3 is CASSPTGSGNTIYF. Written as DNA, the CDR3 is TGTGCCAGTAGCCCGACAGGCTCTGGAAACACCATATATTTT.

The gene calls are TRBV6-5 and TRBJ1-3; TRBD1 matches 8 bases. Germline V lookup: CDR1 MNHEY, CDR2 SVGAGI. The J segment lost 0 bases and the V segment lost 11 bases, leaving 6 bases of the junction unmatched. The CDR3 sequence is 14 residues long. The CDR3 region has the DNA TGTGCCTGTAGACAGGGGTTCTCTGGAAACACCATATATTTT. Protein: CACRQGFSGNTIYF.

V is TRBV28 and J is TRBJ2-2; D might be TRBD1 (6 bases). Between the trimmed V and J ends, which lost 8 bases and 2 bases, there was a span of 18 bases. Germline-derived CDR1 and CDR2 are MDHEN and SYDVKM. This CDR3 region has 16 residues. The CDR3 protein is CASARPPGQNTGELFF. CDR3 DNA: TGTGCCAGCGCTCGACCGCCGGGACAAAACACCGGGGAGCTGTTTTTT.

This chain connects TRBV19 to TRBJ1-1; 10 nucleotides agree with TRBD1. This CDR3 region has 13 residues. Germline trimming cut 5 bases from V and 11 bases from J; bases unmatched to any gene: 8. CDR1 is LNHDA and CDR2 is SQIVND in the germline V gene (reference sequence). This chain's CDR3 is CASSSRTGGIAFF. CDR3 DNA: TGTGCCAGTAGTTCTAGGACAGGGGGAATTGCTTTCTTT.

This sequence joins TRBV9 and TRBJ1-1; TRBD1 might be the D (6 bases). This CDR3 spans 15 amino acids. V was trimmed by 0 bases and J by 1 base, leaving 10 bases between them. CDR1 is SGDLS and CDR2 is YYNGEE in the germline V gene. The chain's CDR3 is CASSVVTGGNTEAFF. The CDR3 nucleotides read TGTGCCAGCAGCGTAGTGACAGGCGGGAACACTGAAGCTTTCTTT.

CDR3: CASSSTGDYEQYF. The DNA for the CDR3 is TGCGCCAGCAGCTCGACAGGGGACTACGAGCAGTACTTC. The chain is built from TRBV5-1 and TRBJ2-7, with 8 bases aligning to TRBD1. Germline CDR1 and CDR2: SGHRS and YFSETQ. The CDR3 is 13 residues long. Trimming removed 3 bases from V and 3 bases from J; junction bases left unmatched: 2.

The CDR3 loop is CASSRGLAGGTQYF. CDR3 sequence (DNA): TGTGCCAGCAGTAGGGGGTTAGCGGGGGGGACCCAGTACTTC. The chain joins TRBV7-3 to TRBJ2-5, with 10 bases identical to TRBD2. Germline V gives CDR1 SGHTA, CDR2 FQGTGA. The junction had 8 bases not matched to a gene; V was cut back by 6 bases and J by 7 bases. The CDR3 has 14 residues.

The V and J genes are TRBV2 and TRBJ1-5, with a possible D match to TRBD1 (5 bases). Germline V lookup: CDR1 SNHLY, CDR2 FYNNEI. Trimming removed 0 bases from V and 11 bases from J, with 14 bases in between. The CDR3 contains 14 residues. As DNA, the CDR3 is TGTGCCAGCAGTGAAGCAAATCGACAGCAATCCCAGCATTTT. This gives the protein CASSEANRQQSQHF.

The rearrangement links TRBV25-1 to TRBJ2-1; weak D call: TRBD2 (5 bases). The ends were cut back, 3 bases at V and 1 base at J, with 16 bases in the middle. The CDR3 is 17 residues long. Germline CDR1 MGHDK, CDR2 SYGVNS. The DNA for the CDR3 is TGTGCCAGCAGTGATTCGTACCGGGGTGTTTCCTACAATGAGCAGTTCTTC. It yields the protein CASSDSYRGVSYNEQFF.

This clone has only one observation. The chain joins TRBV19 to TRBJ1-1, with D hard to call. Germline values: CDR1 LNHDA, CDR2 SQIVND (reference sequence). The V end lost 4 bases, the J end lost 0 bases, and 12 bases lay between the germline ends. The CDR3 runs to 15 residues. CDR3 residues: CASSTPRSVNTEAFF. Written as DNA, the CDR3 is TGTGCCAGTAGTACCCCCCGTTCTGTGAACACTGAAGCTTTCTTT.

For the CDR3, the DNA is TGTGCCAGCAGTTTAAGATTTGGCACAGCGAACACCGGGGAGCTGTTTTTT. The encoded protein is CASSLRFGTANTGELFF. This chain uses TRBV27 with TRBJ2-2; D is ambiguous. CDR3 length: 17 amino acids. Trimming took off 2 bases at V and 0 bases at J, with 13 bases between the two ends. Germline values: CDR1 MNHEY, CDR2 SMNVEV (reference sequence).